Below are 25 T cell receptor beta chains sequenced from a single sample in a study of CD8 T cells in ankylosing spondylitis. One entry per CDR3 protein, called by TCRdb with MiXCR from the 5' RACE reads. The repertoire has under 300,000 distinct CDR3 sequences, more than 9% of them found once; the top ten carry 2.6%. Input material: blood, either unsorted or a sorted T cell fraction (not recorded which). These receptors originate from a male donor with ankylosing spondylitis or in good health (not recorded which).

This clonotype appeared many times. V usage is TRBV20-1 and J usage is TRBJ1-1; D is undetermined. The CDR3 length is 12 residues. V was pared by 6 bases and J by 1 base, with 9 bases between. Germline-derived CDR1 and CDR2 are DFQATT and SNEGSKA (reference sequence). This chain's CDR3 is CSASASNTEAFF. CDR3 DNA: TGCAGTGCCTCAGCATCGAACACTGAAGCTTTCTTT.

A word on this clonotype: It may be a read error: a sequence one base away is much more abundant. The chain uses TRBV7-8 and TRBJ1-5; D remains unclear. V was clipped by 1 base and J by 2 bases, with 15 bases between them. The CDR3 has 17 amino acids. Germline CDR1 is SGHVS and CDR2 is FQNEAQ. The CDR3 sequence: CASSLVPVGMGNQPQHF. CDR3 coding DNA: TGTGCCAGCAGCTTAGTTCCGGTCGGAATGGGCAATCAGCCCCAGCATTTT.

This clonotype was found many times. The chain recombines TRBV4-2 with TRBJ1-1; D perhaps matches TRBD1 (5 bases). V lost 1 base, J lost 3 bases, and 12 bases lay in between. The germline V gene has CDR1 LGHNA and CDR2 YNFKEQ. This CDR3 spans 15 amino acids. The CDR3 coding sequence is TGTGCCAGCAGCCAAGTGGGGCGAATCGACACTGAAGCTTTCTTT. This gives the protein CASSQVGRIDTEAFF.

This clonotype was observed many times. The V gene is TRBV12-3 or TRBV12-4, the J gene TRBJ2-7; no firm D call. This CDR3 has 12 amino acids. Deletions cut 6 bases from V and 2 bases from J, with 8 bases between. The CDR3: CASSLSPYEQYF. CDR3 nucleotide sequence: TGTGCCAGCAGCCTAAGCCCCTACGAGCAGTACTTC.

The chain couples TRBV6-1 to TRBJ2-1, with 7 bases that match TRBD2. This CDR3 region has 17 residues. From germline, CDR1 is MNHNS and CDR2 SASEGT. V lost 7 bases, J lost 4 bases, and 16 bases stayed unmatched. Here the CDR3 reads CASKAQSRAGVYNEQFF. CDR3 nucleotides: TGTGCCAGCAAGGCCCAGTCCCGGGCGGGGGTTTACAATGAGCAGTTCTTC.

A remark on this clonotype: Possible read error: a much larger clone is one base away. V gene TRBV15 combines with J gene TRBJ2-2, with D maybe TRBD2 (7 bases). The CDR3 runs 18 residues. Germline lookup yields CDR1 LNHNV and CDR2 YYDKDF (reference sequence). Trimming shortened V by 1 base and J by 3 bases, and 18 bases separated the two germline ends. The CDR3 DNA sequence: TGTGCCACCAGCAGAGGAGTGGAGGGGGGGCCGGACACCGGGGAGCTGTTTTTT. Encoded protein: CATSRGVEGGPDTGELFF.

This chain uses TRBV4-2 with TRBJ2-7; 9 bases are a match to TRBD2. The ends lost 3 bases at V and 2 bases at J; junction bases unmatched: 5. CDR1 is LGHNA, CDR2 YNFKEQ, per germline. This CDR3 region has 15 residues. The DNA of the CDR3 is TGTGCCAGCAGCCACCCACCTAGCGGGACCTACGAGCAGTACTTC. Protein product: CASSHPPSGTYEQYF.

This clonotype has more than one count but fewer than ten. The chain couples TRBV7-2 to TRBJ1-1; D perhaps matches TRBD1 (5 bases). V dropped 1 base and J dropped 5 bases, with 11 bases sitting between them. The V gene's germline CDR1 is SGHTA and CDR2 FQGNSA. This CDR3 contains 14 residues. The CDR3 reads CASSLGYRTTEAFF. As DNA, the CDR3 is TGTGCCAGCAGCTTAGGATACCGGACAACTGAAGCTTTCTTT. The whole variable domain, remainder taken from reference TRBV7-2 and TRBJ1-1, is GAGVSQSPSNKVTEKGKDVELRCDPISGHTALYWYRQSLGQGLEFLIYFQGNSAPDKSGLPSDRFSAERTGGSVSTLTIQRTQQEDSAVYLCASSLGYRTTEAFFGQGTRLTVV.

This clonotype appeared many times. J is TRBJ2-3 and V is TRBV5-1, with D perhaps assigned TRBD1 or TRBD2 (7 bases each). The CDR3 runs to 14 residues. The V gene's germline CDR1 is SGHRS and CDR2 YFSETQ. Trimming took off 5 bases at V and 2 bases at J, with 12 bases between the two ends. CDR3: CASSTGDYTDTQYF. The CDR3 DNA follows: TGCGCCAGCAGTACAGGGGACTACACAGATACGCAGTATTTT.

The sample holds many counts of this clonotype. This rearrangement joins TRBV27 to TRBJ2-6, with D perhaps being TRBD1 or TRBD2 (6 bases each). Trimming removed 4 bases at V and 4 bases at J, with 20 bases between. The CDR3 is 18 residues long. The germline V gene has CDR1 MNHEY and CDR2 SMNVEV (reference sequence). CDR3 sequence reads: CASSSIRPSGAGANVLTF. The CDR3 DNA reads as TGTGCCAGCAGTTCCATCCGTCCTTCGGGGGCCGGGGCCAACGTCCTGACTTTC.

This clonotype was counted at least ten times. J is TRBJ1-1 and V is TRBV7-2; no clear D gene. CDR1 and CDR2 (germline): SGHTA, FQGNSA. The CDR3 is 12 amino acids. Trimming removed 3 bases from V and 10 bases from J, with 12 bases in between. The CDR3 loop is CASSLTAAGAFF. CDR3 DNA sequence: TGTGCCAGCAGCTTGACGGCAGCGGGAGCTTTCTTT.

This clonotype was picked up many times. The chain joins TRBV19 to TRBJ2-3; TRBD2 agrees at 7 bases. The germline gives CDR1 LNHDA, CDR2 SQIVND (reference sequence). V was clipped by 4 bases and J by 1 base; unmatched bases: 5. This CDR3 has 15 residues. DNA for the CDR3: TGTGCCAGTAGTAGCGGGAGAGTCGGCACAGATACGCAGTATTTT. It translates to CASSSGRVGTDTQYF. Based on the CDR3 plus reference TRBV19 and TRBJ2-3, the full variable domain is DGGITQSPKYLFRKEGQNVTLSCEQNLNHDAMYWYRQDPGQGLRLIYYSQIVNDFQKGDIAEGYSVSREKKESFPLTVTSAQKNPTAFYLCASSSGRVGTDTQYFGPGTRLTVL.

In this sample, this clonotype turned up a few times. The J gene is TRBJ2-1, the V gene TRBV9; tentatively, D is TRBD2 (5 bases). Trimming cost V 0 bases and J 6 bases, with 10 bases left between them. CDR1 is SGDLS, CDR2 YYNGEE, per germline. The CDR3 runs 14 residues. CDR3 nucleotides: TGTGCCAGCAGCGTAGCAGGAGGCTTCAATGAGCAGTTCTTC. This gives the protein CASSVAGGFNEQFF.

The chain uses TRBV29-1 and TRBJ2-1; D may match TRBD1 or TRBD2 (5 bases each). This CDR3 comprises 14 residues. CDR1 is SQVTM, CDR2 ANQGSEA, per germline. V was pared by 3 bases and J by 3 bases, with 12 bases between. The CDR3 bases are TGCAGCGTTGAGGGACCTAGTGACTACAATGAGCAGTTCTTC. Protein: CSVEGPSDYNEQFF.

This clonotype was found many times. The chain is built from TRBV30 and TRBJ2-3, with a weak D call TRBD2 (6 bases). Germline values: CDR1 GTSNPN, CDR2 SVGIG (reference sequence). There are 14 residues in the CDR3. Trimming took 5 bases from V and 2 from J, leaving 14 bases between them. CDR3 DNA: TGTGCCTGGCGACTCGGGACTTCCACAGATACGCAGTATTTT. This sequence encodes CAWRLGTSTDTQYF.

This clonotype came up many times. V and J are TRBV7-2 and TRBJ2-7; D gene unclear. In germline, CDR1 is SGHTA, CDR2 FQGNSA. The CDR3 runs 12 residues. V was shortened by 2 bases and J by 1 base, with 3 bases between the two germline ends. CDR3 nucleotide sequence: TGTGCCAGCAGCTTAAAATCCTACGAGCAGTACTTC. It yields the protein CASSLKSYEQYF.

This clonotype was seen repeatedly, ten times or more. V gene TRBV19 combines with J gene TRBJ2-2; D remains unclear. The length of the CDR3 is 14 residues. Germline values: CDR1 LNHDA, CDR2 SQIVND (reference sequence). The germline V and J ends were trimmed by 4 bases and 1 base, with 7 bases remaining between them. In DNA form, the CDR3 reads TGTGCCAGTAGTAGGCAGTTGAACACCGGGGAGCTGTTTTTT. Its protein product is CASSRQLNTGELFF.

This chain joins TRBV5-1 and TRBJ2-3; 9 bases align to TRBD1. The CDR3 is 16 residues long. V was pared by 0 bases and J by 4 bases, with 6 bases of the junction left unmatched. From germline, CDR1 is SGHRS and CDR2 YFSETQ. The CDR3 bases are TGCGCCAGCAGCTTGGACGGGACAGGGATGGCAGATACGCAGTATTTT. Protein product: CASSLDGTGMADTQYF.

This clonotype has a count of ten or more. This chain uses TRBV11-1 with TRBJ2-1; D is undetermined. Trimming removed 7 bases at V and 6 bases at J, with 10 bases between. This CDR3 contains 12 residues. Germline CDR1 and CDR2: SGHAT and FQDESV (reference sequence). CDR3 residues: CASTTLGNEQFF. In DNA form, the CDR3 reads TGTGCCAGCACCACCCTGGGCAATGAGCAGTTCTTC.

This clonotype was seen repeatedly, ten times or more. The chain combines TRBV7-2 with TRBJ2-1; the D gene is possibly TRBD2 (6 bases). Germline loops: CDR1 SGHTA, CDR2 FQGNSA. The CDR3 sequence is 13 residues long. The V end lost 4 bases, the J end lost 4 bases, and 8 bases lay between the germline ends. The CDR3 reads CASSSGLYNEQFF. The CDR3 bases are TGTGCCAGCAGCTCGGGACTTTACAATGAGCAGTTCTTC.

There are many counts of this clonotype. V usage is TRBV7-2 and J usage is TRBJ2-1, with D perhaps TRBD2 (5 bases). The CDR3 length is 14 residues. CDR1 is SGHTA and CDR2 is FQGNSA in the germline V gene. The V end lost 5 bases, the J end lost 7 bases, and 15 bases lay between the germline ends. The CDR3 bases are TGTGCCAGCAGCGCCGAATCAACTAGGAATGAGCAGTTCTTC. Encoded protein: CASSAESTRNEQFF.

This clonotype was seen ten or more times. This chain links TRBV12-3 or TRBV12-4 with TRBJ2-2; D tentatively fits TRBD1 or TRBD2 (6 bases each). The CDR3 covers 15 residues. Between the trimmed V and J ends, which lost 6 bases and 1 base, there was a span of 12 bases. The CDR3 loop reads CASSSGGWNTGELFF. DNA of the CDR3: TGTGCCAGCAGCTCCGGGGGCTGGAACACCGGGGAGCTGTTTTTT.

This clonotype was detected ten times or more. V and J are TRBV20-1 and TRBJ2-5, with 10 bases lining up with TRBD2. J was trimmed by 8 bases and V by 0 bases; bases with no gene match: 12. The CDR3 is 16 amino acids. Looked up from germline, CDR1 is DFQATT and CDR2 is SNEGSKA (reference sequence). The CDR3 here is CSARDPSGGPTRTQYF. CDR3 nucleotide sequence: TGCAGTGCTAGAGACCCTAGCGGGGGCCCGACTAGAACCCAGTACTTC.

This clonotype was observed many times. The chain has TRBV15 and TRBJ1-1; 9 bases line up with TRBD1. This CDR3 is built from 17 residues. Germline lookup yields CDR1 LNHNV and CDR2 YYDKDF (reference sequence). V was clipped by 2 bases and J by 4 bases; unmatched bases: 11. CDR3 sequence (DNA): TGTGCCACCAGCAGATCTAAGGACAGGGGTGGTAGCACTGAAGCTTTCTTT. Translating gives CATSRSKDRGGSTEAFF.

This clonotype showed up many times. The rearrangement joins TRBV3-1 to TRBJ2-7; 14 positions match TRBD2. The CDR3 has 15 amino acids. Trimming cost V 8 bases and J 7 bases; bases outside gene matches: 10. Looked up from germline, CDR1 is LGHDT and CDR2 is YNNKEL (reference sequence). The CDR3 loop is CASCLAGLAGVEQYF. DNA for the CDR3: TGTGCCAGCTGCCTCGCGGGACTAGCGGGAGTGGAGCAGTACTTC.